This entry lists 10 T cell receptor beta chains sequenced from one sample in a study of blood T cell repertoires in COVID-19. The repertoire was sequenced with immunoSEQ multiplex PCR; TCRdb's copy has only in-frame clones and lacks some. The data contain about 57,000 clones, over 75% of them singletons. The sample was peripheral blood. The receptors here all came from a human donor in a cohort sampled during active COVID-19.

The chain has TRBV6-5 and TRBJ1-5, with D tentatively TRBD1 (6 bases). The CDR3 is 15 amino acids. Germline V CDR1 and CDR2: MNHEY, SVGAGI. Trimming removed 7 bases at V and 0 bases at J, with 13 bases between. This CDR3 reads CASTPGQLSNQPQHF. The DNA for the CDR3 is TGTGCCAGCACCCCCGGACAGCTTAGCAATCAGCCCCAGCATTTT.

This clone has just a few counts. The J gene is TRBJ2-2, the V gene TRBV5-1, with TRBD1 matching over 12 bases. CDR1 and CDR2 from the germline V gene are SGHRS and YFSETQ. V lost 4 bases, J lost 7 bases, and 8 bases stayed unmatched. The CDR3 is made up of 16 amino acids. Written as DNA, the CDR3 is TGCGCCAGCAGCATCGGGACAGGGGGCAAGGTCGGGGAGCTGTTTTTT. This gives the protein CASSIGTGGKVGELFF.

The chain couples TRBV2 to TRBJ1-1; no reliable D call. The CDR3 totals 16 residues. Trimming left V 0 bases short and J 4 bases short, with 15 bases between. Germline loops: CDR1 SNHLY, CDR2 FYNNEI. Here the CDR3 reads CASSEAQRREGTEAFF. The CDR3 DNA is TGTGCCAGCAGTGAAGCGCAAAGGAGGGAGGGCACTGAAGCTTTCTTT.

The CDR3 loop is CASSTSDRMNSPLHF. CDR3 bases: TGTGCCAGTAGTACTTCAGACAGGATGAATTCACCCCTCCACTTT. The genes are TRBV19 and TRBJ1-6; a weak D match, TRBD1 (6 bases). The CDR3 covers 15 residues. Germline V lookup: CDR1 LNHDA, CDR2 SQIVND (reference sequence). V was trimmed by 4 bases and J by 7 bases, leaving 14 bases between them.

The chain uses TRBV4-1 and TRBJ2-7; 8 bases are shared with TRBD2. The ends lost 3 bases at V and 1 base at J; junction bases unmatched: 8. Germline values: CDR1 MGHRA, CDR2 YSYEKL. The CDR3 runs to 16 residues. Here the CDR3 DNA reads TGCGCCAGCAGCCACTCATTAGCGGGAAGGTCCTACGAGCAGTACTTC. It codes for CASSHSLAGRSYEQYF.

The chain uses TRBV5-4 and TRBJ2-4; 7 positions agree with TRBD1. The junction had 5 bases not matched to a gene; V was cut back by 2 bases and J by 3 bases. Germline CDR1 reads SGHNT; CDR2 reads YYREEE (reference sequence). The CDR3 is 15 amino acids. The CDR3 spells CASSFRGLNKNIQYF. Here the CDR3 DNA reads TGTGCCAGCAGCTTCAGGGGGTTGAACAAAAACATTCAGTACTTC. The variable domain in full, with the rest retrieved from reference TRBV5-4 and TRBJ2-4, is ETGVTQSPTHLIKTRGQQVTLRCSSQSGHNTVSWYQQALGQGPQFIFQYYREEENGRGNFPPRFSGLQFPNYSSELNVNALELDDSALYLCASSFRGLNKNIQYFGAGTRLSVL.

The chain employs TRBV7-2 and TRBJ2-3; D call uncertain. Germline values: CDR1 SGHTA, CDR2 FQGNSA. The CDR3 runs to 14 residues. V was trimmed by 5 bases and J by 1 base, leaving 10 bases between them. Here the CDR3 reads CASSPSRGTDTQYF. CDR3 DNA sequence: TGTGCCAGCAGCCCCTCCCGAGGCACAGATACGCAGTATTTT.

V usage is TRBV28 and J usage is TRBJ1-2; 8 nucleotides line up with TRBD1. V gave up 5 bases and J gave up 4 bases; unmatched junction bases: 6. CDR1 is MDHEN and CDR2 is SYDVKM in the germline V gene. This CDR3 spans 14 amino acids. The CDR3 bases are TGTGCCAGCAGTAGACAGGGGTTTGGCTATGGCTACACCTTC. This translates into CASSRQGFGYGYTF.

This clone was seen a single time. This chain uses TRBV20-1 with TRBJ1-1, with D possibly TRBD1 on 6 matching bases. Germline V lookup: CDR1 DFQATT, CDR2 SNEGSKA (reference sequence). The CDR3 covers 11 residues. Deletions cut 6 bases from V and 3 bases from J, with 8 bases between. DNA for the CDR3: TGCAGTGCAACAGGGTACACTGAAGCTTTCTTT. Translated: CSATGYTEAFF.

This chain uses TRBV5-1 with TRBJ2-7; 7 bases are a match to TRBD1. CDR1 is SGHRS and CDR2 is YFSETQ in the germline V gene. V was clipped by 0 bases and J by 4 bases; unmatched bases: 4. CDR3 length: 14 residues. CDR3: CASSLEVRGYEQYF. The CDR3 coding sequence is TGCGCCAGCAGCTTGGAGGTCAGGGGGTACGAGCAGTACTTC.